The 11 T cell receptor beta chains given below trace back to one sample, sequenced in a study of shared clonotypes between healthy human individuals. The assay was immunoSEQ multiplex PCR, and TCRdb's table has in-frame clones only and misses some. Of about 2.4 million clones in the sample, roughly nine tenths were seen once. The specimen sequenced was naive CD4+ T cells sorted from blood. The subset: CD45RA+ positively selected. The source of these receptors is a young man in good health.

This clone has only one observation. The chain uses TRBV19 and TRBJ2-1, with TRBD2 matching over 16 bases. After removal of 7 bases from V and 3 bases from J, the junction contained 24 bases not matched to a gene. The CDR3 totals 23 residues. The germline V gene has CDR1 LNHDA and CDR2 SQIVND (reference sequence). The DNA for the CDR3 is TGTGCCAGTAATCCACGCCCGGGACTAGCGGGAGGGCGTTTCTCCGGCTTCTACAATGAGCAGTTCTTC. Protein product: CASNPRPGLAGGRFSGFYNEQFF.

The V gene is TRBV6-1, the J gene TRBJ2-1; D ambiguous. Trimming took off 1 base at V and 10 bases at J, with 11 bases between the two ends. The CDR3 length is 13 residues. The V gene's germline CDR1 is MNHNS and CDR2 SASEGT. CDR3 protein: CASSEEGRTEQFF. CDR3 nucleotides: TGTGCCAGCAGTGAAGAGGGTAGAACGGAGCAGTTCTTC.

The chain joins TRBV6-6 to TRBJ1-5; D may be TRBD1 (5 bases). Trimming stripped 5 bases from V and 5 bases from J, with 10 bases between. This CDR3 has 13 residues. Germline V gene data show CDR1 as MNHNY and CDR2 as SVGAGI (reference sequence). The CDR3 spells CASSPGSDQPQHF. In nucleotides, the CDR3 is TGTGCCAGCAGTCCAGGGTCGGATCAGCCCCAGCATTTT.

The chain couples TRBV7-2 to TRBJ2-3; D is unresolved. The V and J ends lost 2 bases and 2 bases respectively, with 11 bases between them. The length of the CDR3 is 15 residues. Germline CDR1 is SGHTA and CDR2 is FQGNSA. The CDR3 protein is CASSLSSVTTDTQYF. CDR3 coding DNA: TGTGCCAGCAGCTTATCATCCGTTACCACAGATACGCAGTATTTT.

The genes are TRBV2 and TRBJ1-2, with TRBD1 matching 9 bases. J was trimmed by 5 bases and V by 5 bases; bases with no gene match: 9. CDR3 length equals 15 residues. Germline V gives CDR1 SNHLY, CDR2 FYNNEI. The CDR3 loop is CASSLQGAFVYGYTF. In DNA, the CDR3 is TGTGCCAGCAGTTTACAGGGGGCCTTCGTTTATGGCTACACCTTC.

This rearrangement joins TRBV11-2 to TRBJ1-2; 7 nucleotides match TRBD1. V shed 4 bases and J 8 bases; nucleotides not matched to a gene: 7. The germline V gene has CDR1 SGHAT and CDR2 FQNNGV. The CDR3 runs 13 residues. CDR3 coding DNA: TGTGCCAGCAGCTCAAGGGACAGCCAAGGCTACACCTTC. Translating it yields CASSSRDSQGYTF.

This rearrangement joins TRBV6-5 to TRBJ2-3; D perhaps matches TRBD2 (5 bases). Germline V CDR1 and CDR2: MNHEY, SVGAGI. The ends were cut back, 7 bases at V and 0 bases at J, with 14 bases in the middle. This CDR3 has 15 residues. The CDR3 loop reads CASTRGLPSTDTQYF. DNA for the CDR3: TGTGCCAGCACCCGCGGACTGCCTAGCACAGATACGCAGTATTTT.

Points on this clone: Its ends do not fully match the called genes, so a read error is possible. The chain combines TRBV12-5 with TRBJ2-7; 9 nucleotides align to TRBD1. The CDR3 has 15 residues. Germline V CDR1 and CDR2: LGHNT, FRNRAP. This chain's CDR3 is CASVLGQGLTYEQYF. The CDR3 DNA reads as TGTGCTAGTGTTTTGGGACAGGGCCTCACCTACGAGCAGTACTTC. The full variable domain, its missing parts supplied by reference TRBV12-5 and TRBJ2-7, is DARVTQTPRHKVTEMGQEVTMRCQPILGHNTVFWYRQTMMQGLELLAYFRNRAPLDDSGMPKDRFSAEMPDATLATLKIQPSEPRDSAVYFCASVLGQGLTYEQYFGPGTRLTVT.

This clone has just a few counts. The rearrangement joins TRBV6-5 to TRBJ1-2; 9 bases align to TRBD1. Germline trimming cut 2 bases from V and 4 bases from J; bases unmatched to any gene: 8. Germline CDR1 reads MNHEY; CDR2 reads SVGAGI. The CDR3 spans 16 residues. The CDR3 protein is CASSYHRTGVGYGYTF. The DNA of the CDR3 is TGTGCCAGCAGTTACCACAGGACAGGGGTCGGCTATGGCTACACCTTC.

The rearrangement links TRBV6-1 to TRBJ2-3; TRBD2 agrees at 11 bases. Germline-derived CDR1 and CDR2 are MNHNS and SASEGT. Unmatched junction bases numbered 4, after V lost 6 bases and J lost 2 bases. The CDR3 loop spans 15 amino acids. The CDR3 is CASRATSGNTDTQYF. In DNA, the CDR3 is TGTGCCAGCAGGGCGACTAGCGGGAACACAGATACGCAGTATTTT.

The chain recombines TRBV7-8 with TRBJ1-3, with TRBD1 matching over 7 bases. The CDR3 runs 16 residues. V was clipped by 1 base and J by 1 base; unmatched bases: 4. Germline values: CDR1 SGHVS, CDR2 FQNEAQ. Written as DNA, the CDR3 is TGTGCCAGCAGCTTAGTAGGGGACAGATCTGGAAACACCATATATTTT. It codes for CASSLVGDRSGNTIYF.